Presented here are 31 T cell receptor beta chains from one specimen sequenced in a study of a mutant IDH1 vaccine in newly diagnosed glioma. Time point reported: baseline, week 1 (first vaccination visit). Documented treatment: pre-vaccination baseline after standard-of-care therapy. The data were produced by immunoSEQ multiplex PCR, yet TCRdb's version contains in-frame clones alone and is incomplete. The profile covers 60,000 to 75,000 clones, with 80% to 90% appearing a single time and approximately 4.5% taken by the ten largest. The specimen comprised peripheral blood mononuclear cells (PBMCs), sampled from a glioma patient treated with radiotherapy, temozolomide or both. The receptor set was obtained from a woman under 30 with glioma. Some clones in this sample may be carry-over from other donors' samples.

The chain couples TRBV27 to TRBJ1-5; no clear D gene. Germline values: CDR1 MNHEY, CDR2 SMNVEV (reference sequence). The CDR3 consists of 16 residues. V was cut by 8 bases and J by 5 bases, with 22 bases left in between. CDR3 nucleotides: TGTGCCAGCCGTCCCCTTTCGGTAACCGGCGATCAGCCCCAGCATTTT. As protein: CASRPLSVTGDQPQHF.

This chain links TRBV2 with TRBJ1-1; D uncertain. Germline-derived CDR1 and CDR2 are SNHLY and FYNNEI. CDR3 length: 14 residues. With 6 bases removed from V and 1 base from J, the gap between germline ends came to 12 bases. Written as DNA, the CDR3 is TGTGCCAGCAGATCACTCATACGGAACACTGAAGCTTTCTTT. Its protein product is CASRSLIRNTEAFF.

The V call is TRBV14, the J call TRBJ2-5; TRBD2 aligns across 12 bases. Losses at the gene ends were 4 bases for V and 2 bases for J; bases not matched to a gene: 5. CDR3 size: 16 residues. The germline gives CDR1 SGHDN, CDR2 FVKESK. The chain's CDR3 is CASSLLAGGPQETQYF. The DNA for the CDR3 is TGTGCCAGCAGCCTCCTAGCGGGGGGGCCGCAAGAGACCCAGTACTTC. The whole variable domain, remainder taken from reference TRBV14 and TRBJ2-5, is EAGVTQFPSHSVIEKGQTVTLRCDPISGHDNLYWYRRVMGKEIKFLLHFVKESKQDESGMPNNRFLAERTGGTYSTLKVQPAELEDSGVYFCASSLLAGGPQETQYFGPGTRLLVL.

The V and J genes are TRBV13 and TRBJ2-1, with D uncertain. This CDR3 region has 15 residues. V lost 0 bases and J 3 bases, leaving 9 bases between the germline ends. Per the germline V gene, CDR1 is PRHDT and CDR2 is FYEKMQ (reference sequence). This CDR3 is CASSLGVGFYNEQFF. DNA for the CDR3: TGTGCCAGCAGCTTAGGGGTAGGCTTCTACAATGAGCAGTTCTTC.

The rearrangement joins TRBV5-4 to TRBJ1-4; the match to TRBD1 covers 11 bases. The CDR3 consists of 16 residues. CDR1 and CDR2 (germline): SGHNT, YYREEE (reference sequence). J gave up 8 bases and V 1 base, and 7 bases lay outside the gene matches. This chain's CDR3 is CASSLPGTGGLEKLFF. The CDR3 DNA is TGTGCCAGCAGCTTGCCCGGGACAGGGGGATTGGAAAAACTGTTTTTT.

V is TRBV4-1 and J is TRBJ2-7; no firm D call. Germline CDR1 and CDR2: MGHRA and YSYEKL. V lost 1 base and J lost 3, with 13 bases in between. The CDR3 has 15 residues. The CDR3 protein is CASSQVLMDGYEQYF. CDR3 nucleotides: TGCGCCAGCAGCCAAGTTCTGATGGACGGCTACGAGCAGTACTTC.

This clone occurred a few times. The rearrangement uses TRBV4-1 and TRBJ1-5; D is ambiguous. V lost 0 bases to trimming and J lost 1 base, with 7 bases between them. Germline CDR1 reads MGHRA; CDR2 reads YSYEKL. This CDR3 is 15 amino acids long. CDR3 coding DNA: TGCGCCAGCAGCCAAGATCCCAGGAGCAATCAGCCCCAGCATTTT. Residues: CASSQDPRSNQPQHF.

This clone was recorded once. V and J are TRBV5-4 and TRBJ1-4; D is ambiguous. There are 14 residues in the CDR3. Deletions cut 5 bases from V and 0 bases from J, with 8 bases between. Per germline, CDR1 SGHNT and CDR2 YYREEE (reference sequence). The chain's CDR3 is CASSARATNEKLFF. Here the CDR3 DNA reads TGTGCCAGCAGTGCCAGAGCAACTAATGAAAAACTGTTTTTT.

The chain is built from TRBV7-2 and TRBJ2-7; D not resolved. V shed 3 bases and J shed 0 bases, with 9 bases lying between them. This CDR3 region has 14 residues. CDR1 SGHTA and CDR2 FQGNSA come from the germline V gene. CDR3 nucleotide sequence: TGTGCCAGCAGCTTCTTCGGGCTCTCCTACGAGCAGTACTTC. Translated: CASSFFGLSYEQYF.

This clone was counted once. The chain joins TRBV6-1 to TRBJ1-3; unclear D gene. In germline, CDR1 is MNHNS, CDR2 SASEGT. CDR3 length: 15 residues. The V and J ends lost 3 bases and 0 bases respectively, with 9 bases between them. The CDR3 loop reads CASSERGYSGNTIYF. CDR3 bases: TGTGCCAGCAGTGAGCGGGGTTACTCTGGAAACACCATATATTTT.

V usage is TRBV2 and J usage is TRBJ1-2, with 8 bases that match TRBD1. Germline assignment: CDR1 SNHLY and CDR2 FYNNEI. The length of the CDR3 is 14 residues. Trimming removed 6 bases from V and 8 bases from J; junction bases left unmatched: 11. CDR3 DNA: TGTGCCAGCAGACGTCCGGGACAGGAGGGGGGCTACACCTTC. This gives the protein CASRRPGQEGGYTF.

The rearrangement uses TRBV30 and TRBJ2-3; TRBD2 matches at 9 bases. The V and J ends lost 5 bases and 4 bases, in that order; junction bases with no gene match: 4. Germline CDR1 and CDR2: GTSNPN and SVGIG (reference sequence). The CDR3 sequence is 13 residues long. CDR3 nucleotides: TGTGCCTGGTCCGGGACTAGCCCAGATACGCAGTATTTT. Encoded protein: CAWSGTSPDTQYF.

V gene TRBV2 combines with J gene TRBJ2-3; 7 bases are a match to TRBD2. The CDR3 has 13 residues. Trimming at V came to 8 bases and at J to 2 bases, leaving 4 bases not matched to a gene. Germline CDR1 and CDR2: SNHLY and FYNNEI. CDR3 in amino acids: CASLSGPTDTQYF. The CDR3 DNA reads as TGTGCCAGCCTTAGCGGGCCCACAGATACGCAGTATTTT.

The V gene is TRBV6-1, the J gene TRBJ2-7, with 7 bases lining up with TRBD1. Per germline, CDR1 MNHNS and CDR2 SASEGT. CDR3 length: 13 residues. J gave up 4 bases and V 7 bases, and 7 bases lay outside the gene matches. The CDR3 reads CASTLTGMYEQYF. The CDR3 region has the DNA TGTGCCAGCACACTGACAGGGATGTACGAGCAGTACTTC.

The chain couples TRBV28 to TRBJ1-2; 8 bases are a match to TRBD1. The J segment lost 8 bases and the V segment lost 6 bases, leaving 5 bases of the junction unmatched. CDR3 length equals 12 residues. Germline assignment: CDR1 MDHEN and CDR2 SYDVKM. The CDR3 DNA sequence: TGTGCCAGCAGGGACAGGGCCGTAGGCTACACCTTC. This encodes CASRDRAVGYTF.

The chain joins TRBV6-1 to TRBJ1-6, with TRBD1 matching 11 bases. CDR1 is MNHNS and CDR2 is SASEGT in the germline V gene. V was pared by 4 bases and J by 0 bases, with 11 bases of the junction left unmatched. CDR3 size: 20 residues. CDR3 sequence: CASSADRGRAGSSYNSPLHF. The CDR3 nucleotides read TGTGCCAGCAGTGCGGACAGGGGGCGCGCAGGTAGCTCCTATAATTCACCCCTCCACTTT.

The gene calls are TRBV6-5 and TRBJ1-4; D call uncertain. V gave up 0 bases and J gave up 0 bases, with 5 bases separating them. There are 15 residues in the CDR3. The V gene's germline CDR1 is MNHEY and CDR2 SVGAGI. The CDR3 here is CASSYSVTTNEKLFF. The CDR3 nucleotides read TGTGCCAGCAGTTACTCCGTAACAACTAATGAAAAACTGTTTTTT.

This clone was seen once. The V and J genes are TRBV5-1 and TRBJ1-3, with D perhaps matching TRBD1 (5 bases). From germline, CDR1 is SGHRS and CDR2 YFSETQ. The CDR3 runs 14 residues. V was shortened by 0 bases and J by 8 bases, with 12 bases between the two germline ends. CDR3 sequence: CASSLAGFRDTIYF. Here the CDR3 DNA reads TGCGCCAGCAGCTTGGCGGGGTTCAGGGACACCATATATTTT.

The V gene is TRBV6-6, the J gene TRBJ1-1; TRBD1 matches 9 bases. V dropped 2 bases and J dropped 4; count of bases not matched to a gene: 8. The CDR3 is made up of 16 amino acids. Looked up from germline, CDR1 is MNHNY and CDR2 is SVGAGI (reference sequence). CDR3 DNA: TGTGCCAGCAGTTACCCCTCGGGACAGGGTGCCACTGAAGCTTTCTTT. Translation gives CASSYPSGQGATEAFF.

The rearrangement uses TRBV19 and TRBJ1-2, with 10 bases fitting TRBD1. The J segment lost 3 bases and the V segment lost 10 bases, leaving 5 bases of the junction unmatched. In germline, CDR1 is LNHDA, CDR2 SQIVND (reference sequence). This CDR3 region has 13 residues. CDR3 nucleotide sequence: TGTGCCACCGGGACAGGGGTAGACTATGGCTACACCTTC. Residues: CATGTGVDYGYTF.

This clone has just a few counts. The V gene is TRBV27, the J gene TRBJ1-1; possibly TRBD1 for D (5 bases). V lost 6 bases and J 0 bases, leaving 11 bases between the germline ends. Looked up from germline, CDR1 is MNHEY and CDR2 is SMNVEV (reference sequence). The CDR3 consists of 14 residues. CDR3 coding DNA: TGTGCCAGCAGGCGGACACGGATGAACACTGAAGCTTTCTTT. Translating it yields CASRRTRMNTEAFF.

The rearrangement joins TRBV19 to TRBJ2-7; D might be TRBD2 (6 bases). Between the trimmed V and J ends, which lost 6 bases and 1 base, there was a span of 13 bases. In germline, CDR1 is LNHDA, CDR2 SQIVND (reference sequence). There are 14 residues in the CDR3. DNA for the CDR3: TGTGCCAGTAGCCCCCTCGGGGGATCCTACGAGCAGTACTTC. Translating gives CASSPLGGSYEQYF. The variable domain in full, completed from reference TRBV19 and TRBJ2-7, reads DGGITQSPKYLFRKEGQNVTLSCEQNLNHDAMYWYRQDPGQGLRLIYYSQIVNDFQKGDIAEGYSVSREKKESFPLTVTSAQKNPTAFYLCASSPLGGSYEQYFGPGTRLTVT.

This rearrangement joins TRBV30 to TRBJ2-7; D remains ambiguous. The CDR3 is 12 amino acids. Trimming took off 0 bases at V and 2 bases at J, with 5 bases between the two ends. From germline, CDR1 is GTSNPN and CDR2 SVGIG (reference sequence). CDR3 sequence: CAWSVGTYEQYF. DNA for the CDR3: TGTGCCTGGAGTGTAGGAACCTACGAGCAGTACTTC.

The V and J genes are TRBV2 and TRBJ1-1; no clear D. The CDR3 totals 14 residues. Germline V gives CDR1 SNHLY, CDR2 FYNNEI. V lost 7 bases, J lost 0 bases, and 12 bases lay in between. The CDR3 spells CASTSGGMNTEAFF. The CDR3 coding sequence is TGTGCCAGCACTTCCGGAGGCATGAACACTGAAGCTTTCTTT.

The chain uses TRBV14 and TRBJ1-2; D gene uncertain. V was cut by 3 bases and J by 4 bases, with 12 bases left in between. Per germline, CDR1 SGHDN and CDR2 FVKESK. The CDR3 contains 14 residues. The CDR3 sequence is CASSQGTAFYGYTF. CDR3 nucleotide sequence: TGTGCCAGCAGCCAGGGAACAGCGTTCTATGGCTACACCTTC.

The rearrangement uses TRBV12-5 and TRBJ2-2; D is uncertain. Trimming took 9 bases from V and 6 from J, leaving 8 bases between them. The CDR3 has 11 amino acids. The germline gives CDR1 LGHNT, CDR2 FRNRAP. This CDR3 is CASTPSGELFF. In DNA, the CDR3 is TGTGCTAGCACGCCTTCCGGGGAGCTGTTTTTT.

This clone was seen a single time. The chain couples TRBV29-1 to TRBJ1-1; maybe TRBD1 (5 bases). The germline V and J ends were trimmed by 4 bases and 10 bases, with 19 bases remaining between them. CDR1 is SQVTM, CDR2 ANQGSEA, per germline. The CDR3 runs to 13 residues. The CDR3 DNA reads TGCAGCGTTGCCAACAAGGGGAGTATTTTAGCTTTCTTT. This gives the protein CSVANKGSILAFF.

The V and J genes are TRBV7-2 and TRBJ2-7; TRBD2 agrees at 8 bases. Germline V CDR1 and CDR2: SGHTA, FQGNSA. The length of the CDR3 is 15 residues. V lost 5 bases to trimming and J lost 6 bases; unmatched junction nucleotides: 12. CDR3 residues: CASSPGGTTILEQYF. The CDR3 bases are TGTGCCAGCAGCCCGGGAGGGACTACCATACTCGAGCAGTACTTC.

CDR3 sequence (DNA): TGCGCCAGCAGCCAAGCGGCGGGGGGGGCGGAGACCCAGTACTTC. Amino acid sequence: CASSQAAGGAETQYF. The chain has TRBV4-3 and TRBJ2-5; 9 nucleotides match TRBD2. The V segment lost 1 base and the J segment 5 bases; nucleotides outside the gene matches: 5. Germline CDR1 reads LGHNA; CDR2 reads YSLEER. CDR3 length: 15 amino acids.

This chain joins TRBV7-9 and TRBJ2-7, with unresolved D. The CDR3 contains 11 residues. Germline CDR1 reads SEHNR; CDR2 reads FQNEAQ (reference sequence). The V end was cut by 4 bases, the J end by 5 bases, with 6 bases between. CDR3 DNA: TGTGCCAGCAGCTCCGTGCACGAGCAGTACTTC. This encodes CASSSVHEQYF. Based on the CDR3 plus reference TRBV7-9 and TRBJ2-7, the full variable domain is DTGVSQNPRHKITKRGQNVTFRCDPISEHNRLYWYRQTLGQGPEFLTYFQNEAQLEKSRLLSDRFSAERPKGSFSTLEIQRTEQGDSAMYLCASSSVHEQYFGPGTRLTVT.

The V call is TRBV7-8, the J call TRBJ1-1; 7 nucleotides match TRBD1. The V gene's germline CDR1 is SGHVS and CDR2 FQNEAQ. The CDR3 covers 14 residues. J gave up 0 bases and V 5 bases, and 3 bases lay outside the gene matches. DNA of the CDR3: TGTGCCAGCAGCGCACAGGGGCTGAACACTGAAGCTTTCTTT. It encodes CASSAQGLNTEAFF.